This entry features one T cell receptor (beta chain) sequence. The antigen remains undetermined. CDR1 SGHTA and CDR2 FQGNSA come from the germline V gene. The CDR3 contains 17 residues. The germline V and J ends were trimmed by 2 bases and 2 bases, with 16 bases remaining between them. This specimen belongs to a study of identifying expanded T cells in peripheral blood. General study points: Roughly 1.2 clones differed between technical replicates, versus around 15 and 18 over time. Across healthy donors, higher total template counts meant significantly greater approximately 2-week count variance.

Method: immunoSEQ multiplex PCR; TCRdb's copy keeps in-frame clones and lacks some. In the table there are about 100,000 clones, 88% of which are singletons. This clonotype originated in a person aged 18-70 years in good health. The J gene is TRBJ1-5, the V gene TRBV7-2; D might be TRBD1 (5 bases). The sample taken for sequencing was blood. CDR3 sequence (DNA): TGTGCCAGCAGCTTACAACCCCAGGGTTGGGGCAATCAGCCCCAGCATTTT. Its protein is CASSLQPQGWGNQPQHF.